The subject of this entry is one T cell receptor beta chain. Profiled with immunoSEQ multiplex PCR; TCRdb holds only in-frame clones, not every one. The sample records roughly 140,000 clones, 75% to 90% being singletons. The source of the sample is a study of blood T cell repertoires in COVID-19. This CDR3 is built from 15 residues. With 1 base clipped from V and 5 bases from J, the junction kept 6 bases outside the gene matches. Germline V CDR1 and CDR2: SGHNT, YYREEE (reference sequence). The chain uses TRBV5-4 and TRBJ2-5; 9 nucleotides agree with TRBD2. The clonotype originates from a woman between 70 and 85 years old with acute or convalescent COVID-19. The sample was peripheral blood. In nucleotides, the CDR3 is TGTGCCAGCAGCTTGTCGCGGGGGGGCCTTGAGACCCAGTACTTC. Its translation: CASSLSRGGLETQYF.